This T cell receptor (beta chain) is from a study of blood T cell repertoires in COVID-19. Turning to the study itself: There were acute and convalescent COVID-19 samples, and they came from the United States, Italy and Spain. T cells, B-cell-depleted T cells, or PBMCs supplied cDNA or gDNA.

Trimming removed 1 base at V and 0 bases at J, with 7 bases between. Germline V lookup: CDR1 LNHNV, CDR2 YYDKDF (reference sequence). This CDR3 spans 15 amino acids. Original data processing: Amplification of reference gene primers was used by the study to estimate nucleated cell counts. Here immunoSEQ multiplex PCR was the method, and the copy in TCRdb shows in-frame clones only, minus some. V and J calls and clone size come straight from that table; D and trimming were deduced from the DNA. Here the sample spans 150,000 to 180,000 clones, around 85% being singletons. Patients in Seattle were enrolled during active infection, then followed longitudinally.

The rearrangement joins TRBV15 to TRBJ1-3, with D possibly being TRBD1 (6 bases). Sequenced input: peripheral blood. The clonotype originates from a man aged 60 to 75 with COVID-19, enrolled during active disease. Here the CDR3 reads CATSRVGGSGNTIYF. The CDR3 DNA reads TGTGCCACCAGCAGAGTAGGGGGCTCTGGAAACACCATATATTTT.